This T cell receptor (beta chain) appears in the sequencing data of a study of blood T cell repertoires in COVID-19. Study background: Specimens from acute and convalescent COVID-19 originated in the United States, Italy and Spain. From T cells, B-cell-depleted T cells, or PBMCs came the material, which was cDNA or gDNA.

Germline CDR1 SGHVS, CDR2 FQNEAQ. V lost 3 bases and J 7 bases, leaving 9 bases between the germline ends. This CDR3 is built from 13 residues. In the original analysis: Researchers report that nucleated cell counts were estimated from reference gene primer amplification. TCRdb keeps only in-frame clones here, not all; method: immunoSEQ multiplex PCR. From that table come the V and J calls and clone size; the DNA was used to work out D and trimming. The sample lists hundreds of thousands of clones, around 89% occurring once. The receptor was derived from a woman in her twenties or thirties who had recovered from COVID-19. The sequenced sample was peripheral blood. This chain uses TRBV7-8 with TRBJ1-4, with D perhaps TRBD1 (5 bases). CDR3 bases: TGTGCCAGCAGCTTCTCGGGGGGTGAAAAACTGTTTTTT. It is translated as CASSFSGGEKLFF. Looking up the rest from reference TRBV7-8 and TRBJ1-4 gives the full variable domain: GAGVSQSPRYKVAKRGQDVALRCDPISGHVSLFWYQQALGQGPEFLTYFQNEAQLDKSGLPSDRFFAERPEGSVSTLKIQRTQQEDSAVYLCASSFSGGEKLFFGSGTQLSVL.